Listed below are T cell receptor beta chains from one sample, sequenced in a study of CD4 T cells in relation to SARS-CoV-2 and coronaviruses. TCRdb's copy holds only in-frame clones and misses some; the assay was immunoSEQ multiplex PCR. The data contain roughly 61,000 clones, roughly 90% of them singletons. Sequencing was carried out using memory CD4+ T cells from PBMCs. These receptors all come from a human donor in good health. CDR3s include the opening cysteine and the closing phenylalanine or tryptophan. The D gene is left open where the match is weak. Only part of the rows carry a size: once, few, many, or a class if the clone is expanded.

j_call	v_call	clone_size	d_call	cdr3_aa	cdr3_nt
TRBJ2-1	TRBV11-3	.	.	CASSLAEYNEQFF	TGTGCCAGCAGCTTGGCGGAGTACAATGAGCAGTTCTTC
TRBJ2-7	TRBV19	.	TRBD2	CASRRSGESSYEQYF	TGTGCCAGCCGGAGGAGCGGGGAAAGCTCCTACGAGCAGTACTTC
TRBJ2-3	TRBV6-6	.	.	CASIARTLFLTDTQYF	TGTGCCAGCATCGCAAGGACCCTATTCCTCACAGATACGCAGTATTTT
TRBJ2-7	TRBV3-1/TRBV3-2	.	TRBD1	CASRRSGTESSYEQYF	TGTGCCAGCAGACGGTCCGGGACAGAGTCCTCCTACGAGCAGTACTTC
TRBJ2-3	TRBV27	.	.	CASSLSKATDTQYF	TGTGCCAGCAGTTTATCGAAAGCCACAGATACGCAGTATTTT
TRBJ1-4	TRBV4-1	.	.	CASSLGATNEKLFF	TGCGCCAGCAGCCTGGGGGCAACTAATGAAAAACTGTTTTTT
TRBJ2-1	TRBV7-9	.	.	CASSLGKVEQFF	TGTGCCAGCAGCTTGGGGAAGGTAGAGCAGTTCTTC
TRBJ2-1	TRBV7-7	.	TRBD1	CASSWDRGGEQFF	TGTGCCAGCAGCTGGGACAGGGGTGGAGAGCAGTTCTTC
TRBJ1-6	TRBV5-4	few	.	CASSLRTDNSPLHF	TGTGCCAGCAGCTTACGGACAGACAATTCACCCCTCCACTTT
TRBJ1-6	TRBV30	.	.	CAWRETGTARWSPLHF	TGTGCCTGGAGGGAAACAGGGACCGCTCGTTGGTCACCCCTCCACTTT
TRBJ1-4	TRBV5-1	.	.	CASSLGYATNEKLFF	TGCGCCAGCAGCTTGGGGTATGCAACTAATGAAAAACTGTTTTTT
TRBJ2-5	TRBV28	.	.	CASTGRKIQETQYF	TGTGCCAGCACTGGACGGAAAATTCAAGAGACCCAGTACTTC
TRBJ2-7	TRBV11-3	.	TRBD1	CASSLGGQSGYEQYF	TGTGCCAGCAGCTTAGGGGGACAGAGCGGCTACGAGCAGTACTTC
TRBJ2-2	TRBV5-5	.	TRBD2	CASSSRGTSGSTGELFF	TGTGCCAGCAGCTCCAGGGGGACTAGCGGGAGCACCGGGGAGCTGTTTTTT
TRBJ2-1	TRBV6-4	.	.	CASSDRGSSYNEQFF	TGTGCCAGCAGTGACCGGGGGTCCTCCTACAATGAGCAGTTCTTC
TRBJ1-6	TRBV3-1/TRBV3-2	.	.	CASSQGSHTNSPLHF	TGTGCCAGCAGCCAAGGGAGTCACACTAATTCACCCCTCCACTTT
TRBJ2-3	TRBV24-1	.	.	CATSGVAPPTDTQYF	TGTGCCACCAGTGGGGTGGCACCCCCCACAGATACGCAGTATTTT
TRBJ1-1	TRBV5-6	.	.	CASSHPNERQGTFF	TGTGCCAGCAGCCATCCGAATGAGAGACAAGGTACTTTCTTT
TRBJ1-2	TRBV27	.	.	CASSNRQRANYGYTF	TGTGCCAGCAGTAACCGACAGAGAGCTAACTATGGCTACACCTTC
TRBJ1-1	TRBV6-5	.	.	CASSLELNTEAFF	TGTGCCAGCAGTTTGGAACTGAACACTGAAGCTTTCTTT
TRBJ2-3	TRBV24-1	.	.	CATRGRSTDTQYF	TGTGCCACCAGGGGACGGAGCACAGATACGCAGTATTTT
TRBJ2-7	TRBV27	.	.	CASASTGQNYEQYF	TGTGCCAGCGCCTCGACGGGACAAAACTACGAGCAGTACTTC
TRBJ2-7	TRBV28	.	.	CASSSTYEQYF	TGTGCCAGCAGTTCAACCTACGAGCAGTACTTC
TRBJ2-3	TRBV25-1	.	.	CASSETGSTDTQYF	TGTGCCAGCAGTGAAACAGGGAGCACAGATACGCAGTATTTT
TRBJ2-3	TRBV27	.	.	CASSLSGSTDTQYF	TGTGCCAGCAGTTTATCGGGTTCCACAGATACGCAGTATTTT
TRBJ1-5	TRBV7-2	.	.	CASSLDRGNQPQHF	TGTGCCAGCAGCTTAGACAGGGGCAATCAGCCCCAGCATTTT
TRBJ2-3	TRBV4-1	.	TRBD2	CASSQDWGGGGRFWTDTQYF	TGCGCCAGCAGCCAAGATTGGGGAGGAGGCGGGAGGTTTTGGACAGATACGCAGTATTTT
TRBJ2-1	TRBV3-1/TRBV3-2	.	TRBD2	CASSQASGNEQFF	TGTGCCAGCAGCCAGGCTAGCGGGAATGAGCAGTTCTTC
TRBJ1-6	TRBV28	.	.	CASSLGQGNNSPLHF	TGTGCCAGCAGTTTAGGTCAGGGTAACAATTCACCCCTCCACTTT
TRBJ1-1	TRBV19	.	.	CASSIRNTEAFF	TGTGCCAGTAGTATCCGGAACACTGAAGCTTTCTTT
TRBJ1-5	TRBV25-1	.	.	CASSLQGPAEQPQHF	TGTGCCAGCAGTCTGCAGGGGCCGGCGGAACAGCCCCAGCATTTT
TRBJ2-2	TRBV5-1	.	TRBD2	CASSRRAGAAGELFF	TGCGCCAGCAGCCGAAGAGCGGGAGCGGCCGGGGAGCTGTTTTTT
TRBJ2-1	TRBV28	.	.	CASSSPSERNEQFF	TGTGCCAGCAGTTCCCCCTCCGAGCGGAATGAGCAGTTCTTC
TRBJ2-5	TRBV11-1	.	.	CASSLHGVQETQYF	TGTGCCAGCAGTCTCCACGGGGTACAAGAGACCCAGTACTTC
TRBJ2-4	TRBV19	.	TRBD1	CASSARQGIAKNIQYF	TGTGCCAGTAGTGCTCGACAGGGGATAGCCAAAAACATTCAGTACTTC
TRBJ2-7	TRBV18	.	TRBD1	CASSPLPGQGEAGEQYF	TGTGCCAGCTCACCTTTACCGGGACAGGGGGAAGCGGGCGAGCAGTACTTC
TRBJ1-2	TRBV2	.	.	CANSGELNYGYTF	TGTGCCAACTCCGGGGAACTTAACTATGGCTACACCTTC
TRBJ1-1	TRBV18	.	.	CASSVKENTEAFF	TGTGCCAGCTCAGTTAAAGAGAACACTGAAGCTTTCTTT
TRBJ2-1	TRBV19	.	.	CASSTGQTYNEQFF	TGTGCCAGTAGCACCGGACAGACCTACAATGAGCAGTTCTTC
TRBJ2-6	TRBV2	.	.	CASGSRINVLTF	TGTGCCAGCGGGTCCCGCATCAACGTCCTGACTTTC
TRBJ2-7	TRBV12-3/TRBV12-4	.	.	CASRAGTYEQYF	TGTGCCAGCAGGGCAGGGACCTACGAGCAGTACTTC
TRBJ2-5	TRBV7-9	.	.	CASSLQDPWETQYF	TGTGCCAGCAGCTTACAGGACCCGTGGGAGACCCAGTACTTC
TRBJ1-1	TRBV19	once	.	CASSIVRPGGGTEAFF	TGTGCCAGTAGTATAGTGAGGCCGGGCGGGGGCACTGAAGCTTTCTTT
TRBJ2-1	TRBV7-3	.	.	CASSPGLVYNEQFF	TGTGCCAGCAGCCCCGGACTGGTCTACAATGAGCAGTTCTTC
TRBJ2-3	TRBV27	.	TRBD2	CASRDPSGSRTDTQYF	TGTGCCAGCAGGGATCCTAGCGGGAGCCGCACAGATACGCAGTATTTT
TRBJ2-2	TRBV28	.	.	CASSFMLGGGPTGELFF	TGTGCCAGCAGTTTCATGCTTGGGGGGGGCCCCACCGGGGAGCTGTTTTTT
TRBJ2-5	TRBV11-2	.	.	CASSPGLGETQYF	TGTGCCAGCAGCCCTGGACTGGGGGAGACCCAGTACTTC
TRBJ2-3	TRBV5-1	.	.	CASSLDGGGSTDTQYF	TGCGCCAGCAGCTTGGACGGTGGGGGGAGCACAGATACGCAGTATTTT
TRBJ2-5	TRBV5-1	.	TRBD1	CASSPGQGLVQETQYF	TGCGCCAGCAGCCCAGGACAGGGTCTGGTTCAAGAGACCCAGTACTTC
TRBJ2-4	TRBV6-5	.	.	CASRQGRASGIQYF	TGTGCCAGCAGGCAGGGAAGGGCTTCAGGCATTCAGTACTTC
TRBJ2-7	TRBV7-9	.	.	CASSLVGPIYEQYF	TGTGCCAGCAGCTTAGTAGGGCCAATCTACGAGCAGTACTTC
TRBJ2-3	TRBV2	.	.	CASRARSGSTDTQYF	TGTGCCAGCAGGGCACGTAGCGGTAGCACAGATACGCAGTATTTT